This T cell receptor beta chain was retrieved from a study of blood T cell repertoires in COVID-19. Study context: Acute and convalescent COVID-19 samples came from the United States, Italy and Spain. PBMCs, B-cell-depleted T cells, or T cells were the source of the cDNA or gDNA that made up the material.

Original data processing: How many nucleated cells were present was estimated from reference gene primer amplification. Assay: immunoSEQ multiplex PCR; the TCRdb copy retains only in-frame clones and omits some. The D gene and trimming were derived from the DNA, and the V and J assignments and clone size from that table. This table has some 320,000 clones, around 87% appearing once. The length of the CDR3 is 16 residues. Germline values: CDR1 GTSNPN, CDR2 SVGIG (reference sequence). V dropped 0 bases and J dropped 0; count of bases not matched to a gene: 7. This receptor was obtained from a woman in her forties or fifties who had recovered from COVID-19. The sequenced sample was peripheral blood. The chain employs TRBV30 and TRBJ2-7, with 8 bases aligning to TRBD1. For the CDR3, the DNA is TGTGCCTGGAGTGTCGGTTTGACAGGGGACTCCTACGAGCAGTACTTC. Translated: CAWSVGLTGDSYEQYF.